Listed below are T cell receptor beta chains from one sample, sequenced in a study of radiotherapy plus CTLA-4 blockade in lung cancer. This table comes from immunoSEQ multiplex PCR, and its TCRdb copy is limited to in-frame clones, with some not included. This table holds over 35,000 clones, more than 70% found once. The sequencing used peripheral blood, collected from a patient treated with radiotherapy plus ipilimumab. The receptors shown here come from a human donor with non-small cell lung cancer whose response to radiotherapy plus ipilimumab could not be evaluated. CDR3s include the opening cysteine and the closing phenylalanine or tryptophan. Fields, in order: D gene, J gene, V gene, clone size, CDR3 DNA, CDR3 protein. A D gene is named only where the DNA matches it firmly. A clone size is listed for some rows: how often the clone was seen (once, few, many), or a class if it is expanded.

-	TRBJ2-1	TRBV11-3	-	TGTGCCAGCAGTCTACAGGGACGGCAGTTCTTC	CASSLQGRQFF
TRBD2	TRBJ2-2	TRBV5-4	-	TGTGCCAGCAGGGGAGTGGGGAGGGGGAACACCGGGGAGCTGTTTTTT	CASRGVGRGNTGELFF
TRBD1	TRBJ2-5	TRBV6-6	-	TGTGCCAGCAGTTACTCAACGGCAGGGGGACAAGAGACCCAGTACTTC	CASSYSTAGGQETQYF
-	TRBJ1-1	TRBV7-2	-	TGTGCCAGCAATTTTCGAGGAGGCACTGAAGCTTTCTTT	CASNFRGGTEAFF
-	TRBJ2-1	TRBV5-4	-	TGTGCCAGCAGCTTGGACCCTAGCTCCTACAATGAGCAGTTCTTC	CASSLDPSSYNEQFF
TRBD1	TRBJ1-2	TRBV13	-	TGTGCCAGCAGCTTACGCCGGAGAGGGGGCCCTCGGAACTATGGCTACACCTTC	CASSLRRRGGPRNYGYTF
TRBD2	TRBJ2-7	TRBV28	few	TGTGCCAGCAGTTATCCCGGGTTTGCGGGAGACGAGCAGTACTTC	CASSYPGFAGDEQYF
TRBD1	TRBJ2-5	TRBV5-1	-	TGCGCCAGCAGCCCACCGGTAGGGACAGGGCTGGAGACCCAGTACTTC	CASSPPVGTGLETQYF
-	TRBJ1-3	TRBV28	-	TGTGCCAGCCTGCGATCGCCCTCTGGAAACACCATATATTTT	CASLRSPSGNTIYF
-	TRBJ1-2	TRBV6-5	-	TGTGCCAGCAGTTACTTGGGAGGGGAGGGATATGGCTACACCTTC	CASSYLGGEGYGYTF
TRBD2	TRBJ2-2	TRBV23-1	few	TGCGCCAGCACTCGTTGGTTCGCGGGGCGGGAGGGCCGGGTTAGCACCGGGGAGCTGTTTTTT	CASTRWFAGREGRVSTGELFF
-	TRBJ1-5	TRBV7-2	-	TGTGCCAGCAGCTCCCGCCAGGGCAATCAGCCCCAGCATTTT	CASSSRQGNQPQHF
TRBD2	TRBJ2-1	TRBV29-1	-	TGCAGCGTTGAAGATCTTGTACTAGCGGGAGGGGAGGATGAGCAGTTCTTC	CSVEDLVLAGGEDEQFF
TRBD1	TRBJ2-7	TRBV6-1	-	TGTGCCAGCACCCTCCTTCCGGGACAGGGCTACGAGCAGTACTTC	CASTLLPGQGYEQYF
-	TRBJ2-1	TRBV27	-	TGTGCCAGCAGTTCATTGACAGCTACCTTAAAAAGCTCCTACAATGAGCAGTTCTTC	CASSSLTATLKSSYNEQFF
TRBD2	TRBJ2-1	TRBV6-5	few	TGTGCCAGCAGTTACGGACTAGCGGGATACAATGAGCAGTTCTTC	CASSYGLAGYNEQFF
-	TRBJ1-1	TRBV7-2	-	TGTGCCAGCGTTAGAGACGGAGCGGGGGACACTGAAGCTTTCTTT	CASVRDGAGDTEAFF
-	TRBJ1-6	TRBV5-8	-	TGTGCCAGCAACTCAGGGTACTCCTATAATTCACCCCTCCACTTT	CASNSGYSYNSPLHF
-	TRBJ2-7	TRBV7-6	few	TGTGCCAGCAGCCCAGAGGGGGGGGGCTACGAGCAGTACTTC	CASSPEGGGYEQYF
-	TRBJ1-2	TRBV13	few	TGTGCCAGCAGGCATAAAGGACAGCTCGGCTATGGCTACACCTTC	CASRHKGQLGYGYTF
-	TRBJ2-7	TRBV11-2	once	TGTGCCAGCAGCTTAGGTCCGGGGGGCCCCTACGAGCAGTACTTC	CASSLGPGGPYEQYF
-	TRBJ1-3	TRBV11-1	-	TGTGCCAGCAGCTCACCGGGTGCGGGAAACACCATATATTTT	CASSSPGAGNTIYF